These 32 T cell receptor beta chains came from one sample sequenced in a study of shared clonotypes between healthy human individuals. The repertoire was sequenced with immunoSEQ multiplex PCR; TCRdb's copy has only in-frame clones and lacks some. The sample consists of around 2.3 million clones, almost 96% of them appearing once. The sequenced sample was naive CD4+ T cells sorted from blood. Subset here: CD45RA+ positively selected. These receptors originate from a man between 18 and 35 years old in good health.

The chain employs TRBV7-3 and TRBJ2-1; either TRBD1 or TRBD2 may fit D (6 bases each). The germline gives CDR1 SGHTA, CDR2 FQGTGA. V lost 2 bases and J lost 1, with 18 bases in between. The CDR3 spans 18 residues. CDR3 nucleotide sequence: TGTGCCAGCAGCTTAGGAGGGGGAAGGGCTGGGTCCTACAATGAGCAGTTCTTC. Its protein is CASSLGGGRAGSYNEQFF. Full variable domain (rest looked up from reference TRBV7-3 and TRBJ2-1): GAGVSQTPSNKVTEKGKYVELRCDPISGHTALYWYRQSLGQGPEFLIYFQGTGAADDSGLPNDRFFAVRPEGSVSTLKIQRTERGDSAVYLCASSLGGGRAGSYNEQFFGPGTRLTVL.

The chain links TRBV2 to TRBJ2-2; D gene uncertain. This CDR3 contains 10 residues. V was clipped by 8 bases and J by 5 bases, with 3 bases between them. Germline V lookup: CDR1 SNHLY, CDR2 FYNNEI. This CDR3 reads CASGTGELFF. The CDR3 DNA sequence: TGTGCCAGCGGTACCGGGGAGCTGTTTTTT.

This clone was detected once. The chain links TRBV28 to TRBJ1-6; D unclear. Per germline, CDR1 MDHEN and CDR2 SYDVKM. Trimming took off 4 bases at V and 7 bases at J, with 11 bases between the two ends. This CDR3 contains 14 residues. CDR3 DNA sequence: TGTGCCAGCAGTTCTTTGGCAGAAAATTCACCCCTCCACTTT. It specifies CASSSLAENSPLHF.

The chain uses TRBV5-4 and TRBJ1-2; 8 bases line up with TRBD1. Germline values: CDR1 SGHNT, CDR2 YYREEE (reference sequence). V gave up 6 bases and J gave up 8 bases; unmatched junction bases: 12. The CDR3 consists of 14 residues. As DNA, the CDR3 is TGTGCCAGCACCATACAAGGACAGGGAGCGGGCTACACCTTC. As protein: CASTIQGQGAGYTF. The entire variable domain, with the rest obtained from reference TRBV5-4 and TRBJ1-2, is as follows: ETGVTQSPTHLIKTRGQQVTLRCSSQSGHNTVSWYQQALGQGPQFIFQYYREEENGRGNFPPRFSGLQFPNYSSELNVNALELDDSALYLCASTIQGQGAGYTFGSGTRLTVV.

Written as DNA, the CDR3 is TGTGCCAGCAGCACTACAGGGGATGGCTACACCTTC. This codes for CASSTTGDGYTF. This chain links TRBV6-5 with TRBJ1-2, with 7 bases aligning to TRBD1. Germline loops: CDR1 MNHEY, CDR2 SVGAGI. The CDR3 runs 12 residues. V shed 6 bases, J shed 6 bases, and the junction held 4 bases outside the gene matches.

This clone appeared once. This chain uses TRBV5-4 with TRBJ2-5; D assignment may be TRBD1 or TRBD2 (5 bases each). The germline V and J ends were trimmed by 4 bases and 2 bases, with 12 bases remaining between them. The germline gives CDR1 SGHNT, CDR2 YYREEE (reference sequence). The length of the CDR3 is 14 residues. CDR3 protein: CASSPWDGQETQYF. CDR3 DNA sequence: TGTGCCAGCAGCCCCTGGGACGGTCAAGAGACCCAGTACTTC. The full variable domain, in which reference TRBV5-4 and TRBJ2-5 provide the parts outside the CDR3, is ETGVTQSPTHLIKTRGQQVTLRCSSQSGHNTVSWYQQALGQGPQFIFQYYREEENGRGNFPPRFSGLQFPNYSSELNVNALELDDSALYLCASSPWDGQETQYFGPGTRLLVL.

The chain employs TRBV10-1 and TRBJ2-2, with 9 bases fitting TRBD1. The germline CDR1 and CDR2 sequences are WNHNN and SYGVQD (reference sequence). V dropped 1 base and J dropped 3; count of bases not matched to a gene: 6. The CDR3 has 17 amino acids. The CDR3 DNA follows: TGCGCCAGCAGTGAGTTTATTCGGGACAGGGACACCGGGGAGCTGTTTTTT. This encodes CASSEFIRDRDTGELFF.

As for this clone: Other DNA sequences within the sample encode an identical CDR3. This sequence joins TRBV7-2 and TRBJ1-5, with D possibly TRBD1 on 5 matching bases. Looked up from germline, CDR1 is SGHTA and CDR2 is FQGNSA. The CDR3 totals 13 residues. V lost 2 bases to trimming and J lost 4 bases, with 6 bases between them. The CDR3 spells CASSLQGNQPQHF. The DNA for the CDR3 is TGTGCCAGCAGCTTACAGGGAAATCAGCCCCAGCATTTT.

This chain links TRBV7-9 with TRBJ1-2, with 9 bases fitting TRBD1. Trimming cost V 5 bases and J 4 bases; bases outside gene matches: 8. This CDR3 has 15 amino acids. Per germline, CDR1 SEHNR and CDR2 FQNEAQ (reference sequence). The CDR3 DNA reads as TGTGCCAGCAGCGCCAGGGACAGGGCCGTCTATGGCTACACCTTC. Encoded protein: CASSARDRAVYGYTF.

This chain links TRBV6-5 with TRBJ2-7, with unresolved D. With 2 bases removed from V and 2 bases from J, the gap between germline ends came to 13 bases. The CDR3 runs 15 residues. Germline-derived CDR1 and CDR2 are MNHEY and SVGAGI. CDR3 sequence reads: CASSYGPNGPYEQYF. CDR3 DNA sequence: TGTGCCAGCAGTTACGGTCCCAACGGCCCCTACGAGCAGTACTTC.

The gene calls are TRBV10-1 and TRBJ2-5, with TRBD1 matching 9 bases. V lost 2 bases and J lost 5; bases outside the gene matches: 6. This CDR3 is built from 15 residues. Germline lookup yields CDR1 WNHNN and CDR2 SYGVQD (reference sequence). In DNA form, the CDR3 reads TGCGCCAGCAGTGAGAACAGGGGGCAGTTGGAGACCCAGTACTTC. Its translation: CASSENRGQLETQYF.

The rearrangement uses TRBV6-4 and TRBJ2-5; perhaps TRBD2 as D (5 bases). The CDR3 sequence is 18 residues long. Germline CDR1 reads MRHNA; CDR2 reads SNTAGT. Trimming cost V 0 bases and J 1 base, with 18 bases left between them. The CDR3 sequence is CASSDSMGLKRFQETQYF. The DNA for the CDR3 is TGTGCCAGCAGTGACTCGATGGGATTGAAGCGGTTCCAAGAGACCCAGTACTTC.

This chain links TRBV30 with TRBJ1-6; TRBD1 agrees at 7 bases. Losses at the gene ends were 4 bases for V and 4 bases for J; bases not matched to a gene: 13. This CDR3 is built from 17 residues. CDR1 is GTSNPN and CDR2 is SVGIG in the germline V gene (reference sequence). In DNA, the CDR3 is TGTGCCTGGACCAGCCCCTATCCGGGACAGTATAATTCACCCCTCCACTTT. This codes for CAWTSPYPGQYNSPLHF.

The chain is built from TRBV18 and TRBJ1-2; maybe TRBD1 (5 bases). The germline V gene encodes CDR1 KGHSH and CDR2 LQKENI. CDR3 size: 15 residues. V dropped 3 bases and J dropped 3 bases, with 14 bases sitting between them. CDR3 residues: CASSPTVLNDYGYTF. CDR3 nucleotide sequence: TGTGCCAGCTCACCGACAGTCCTTAATGACTATGGCTACACCTTC.

This chain uses TRBV5-4 with TRBJ2-3; TRBD1 matches at 9 bases. This CDR3 region has 15 residues. J was trimmed by 6 bases and V by 0 bases; bases with no gene match: 5. Germline-derived CDR1 and CDR2 are SGHNT and YYREEE (reference sequence). CDR3 sequence: CASSLVGTGKDTQYF. Written as DNA, the CDR3 is TGTGCCAGCAGCTTGGTGGGGACAGGGAAGGATACGCAGTATTTT.

The chain carries TRBV6-1 and TRBJ2-7, with 8 bases fitting TRBD1. The CDR3 covers 14 residues. Germline V gene data show CDR1 as MNHNS and CDR2 as SASEGT. The V segment lost 3 bases and the J segment 5 bases; nucleotides outside the gene matches: 6. CDR3: CASSETGDNNEQYF. The CDR3 DNA reads TGTGCCAGCAGTGAGACAGGGGACAATAACGAGCAGTACTTC.

The chain uses TRBV7-2 and TRBJ2-6; tentative D call: TRBD1 (6 bases). Trimming removed 3 bases at V and 4 bases at J, with 10 bases between. In germline, CDR1 is SGHTA, CDR2 FQGNSA. This CDR3 has 15 residues. In DNA, the CDR3 is TGTGCCAGCAGCTTCACAGGGACCGGGGCCAACGTCCTGACTTTC. This gives the protein CASSFTGTGANVLTF.

V gene TRBV5-1 combines with J gene TRBJ2-5, with D perhaps TRBD1 (6 bases). Trimming pared 4 bases from V and 5 bases from J, leaving 15 bases between. CDR3 size: 14 residues. Germline assignment: CDR1 SGHRS and CDR2 YFSETQ. The CDR3: CASSVKGVGETQYF. CDR3 nucleotides: TGCGCCAGCAGCGTTAAGGGGGTAGGGGAGACCCAGTACTTC.

This CDR3 is CASSLTSDDEQYF. CDR3 DNA sequence: TGTGCCAGCAGCTTAACTAGCGACGACGAGCAGTACTTC. V and J are TRBV7-3 and TRBJ2-7; perhaps TRBD2 as D (5 bases). The germline CDR1 and CDR2 sequences are SGHTA and FQGTGA. This CDR3 is 13 amino acids long. V was clipped by 0 bases and J by 5 bases, with 8 bases between them. Together with reference TRBV7-3 and TRBJ2-7, the CDR3 gives the full variable domain: GAGVSQTPSNKVTEKGKYVELRCDPISGHTALYWYRQSLGQGPEFLIYFQGTGAADDSGLPNDRFFAVRPEGSVSTLKIQRTERGDSAVYLCASSLTSDDEQYFGPGTRLTVT.

The chain employs TRBV30 and TRBJ2-7, with 7 nucleotides matching TRBD1. With V trimmed by 3 bases and J by 3 bases, 11 bases remained unmatched. Looked up from germline, CDR1 is GTSNPN and CDR2 is SVGIG (reference sequence). This CDR3 is built from 15 residues. For the CDR3, the DNA is TGTGCCTGGAGGAACCCCCGGACAGGCTTCTACGAGCAGTACTTC. Translated: CAWRNPRTGFYEQYF.

This clone was detected a few times. The chain joins TRBV18 to TRBJ1-5; D is perhaps TRBD1 (6 bases). Germline values: CDR1 KGHSH, CDR2 LQKENI. Trimming removed 5 bases from V and 9 bases from J, with 14 bases in between. The CDR3 runs 13 residues. CDR3 bases: TGTGCCAGCTCAGGGCAGGGGATAGCGCCCCAGCATTTT. It yields the protein CASSGQGIAPQHF.

The gene calls are TRBV19 and TRBJ2-7; the D gene is possibly TRBD1 (6 bases). The germline V and J ends were trimmed by 4 bases and 2 bases, with 18 bases remaining between them. The CDR3 is made up of 16 amino acids. The germline V gene encodes CDR1 LNHDA and CDR2 SQIVND (reference sequence). This chain's CDR3 is CASSTHLRDTTYEQYF. As DNA, the CDR3 is TGTGCCAGTAGTACCCATCTCCGGGACACAACCTACGAGCAGTACTTC.

This clone appeared once. The CDR3 DNA reads TGTGCCAGCAGCTTAGTCGGAGGGCTCGAGCAGTTCTTC. The encoded protein is CASSLVGGLEQFF. The rearrangement joins TRBV7-2 to TRBJ2-1, with a weak D call TRBD2 (6 bases). The CDR3 runs 13 residues. From germline, CDR1 is SGHTA and CDR2 FQGNSA. Trimming left V 1 base short and J 10 bases short, with 11 bases between.

The chain couples TRBV4-1 to TRBJ1-1; no definite D call. The germline V and J ends were trimmed by 1 base and 0 bases, with 12 bases remaining between them. CDR1 is MGHRA, CDR2 YSYEKL, per germline. The CDR3 totals 16 residues. The CDR3 sequence: CASSQVEGFMNTEAFF. CDR3 bases: TGCGCCAGCAGCCAAGTTGAGGGATTCATGAACACTGAAGCTTTCTTT.

The table lists this clone with a count of one. The chain employs TRBV6-5 and TRBJ2-1; D not certain. There are 13 residues in the CDR3. The germline gives CDR1 MNHEY, CDR2 SVGAGI. V was shortened by 10 bases and J by 6 bases, with 16 bases between the two germline ends. CDR3 in amino acids: CATGLRILNEQFF. In DNA, the CDR3 is TGTGCCACCGGCCTCAGAATTCTCAATGAGCAGTTCTTC.

V and J are TRBV29-1 and TRBJ1-5; TRBD1 might be the D (6 bases). The CDR3 spans 17 residues. CDR1 SQVTM and CDR2 ANQGSEA come from the germline V gene. Trimming took 8 bases from V and 0 from J, leaving 23 bases between them. The CDR3 region has the DNA TGCAGCTCGCGACGGGGGGCAGCCCCATATAGCAATCAGCCCCAGCATTTT. It specifies CSSRRGAAPYSNQPQHF.

The table lists this clone with a count of one. This chain links TRBV7-9 with TRBJ2-3; no definite D call. Germline CDR1 and CDR2: SEHNR and FQNEAQ (reference sequence). The CDR3 runs 16 residues. V was clipped by 5 bases and J by 4 bases, with 19 bases between them. This chain's CDR3 is CASSRRSTVGSDTQYF. The CDR3 nucleotides are TGTGCCAGCAGCCGCCGGTCCACCGTGGGGTCAGATACGCAGTATTTT.

This chain connects TRBV7-9 to TRBJ2-1, with D tentatively TRBD2 (6 bases). The germline V gene has CDR1 SEHNR and CDR2 FQNEAQ (reference sequence). The CDR3 is 14 residues long. Deletions cut 11 bases from V and 2 bases from J, with 16 bases between. CDR3: CAVHALAPYNEQFF. Here the CDR3 DNA reads TGTGCCGTACACGCGCTAGCGCCCTACAATGAGCAGTTCTTC.

The chain couples TRBV7-2 to TRBJ1-2; possible D gene TRBD1, 6 bases. The germline V and J ends were trimmed by 2 bases and 6 bases, with 16 bases remaining between them. This CDR3 region has 15 residues. Germline CDR1 and CDR2: SGHTA and FQGNSA. This CDR3 is CASSLRQGPGNGYTF. The CDR3 DNA reads TGTGCCAGCAGCTTAAGGCAGGGGCCAGGCAATGGCTACACCTTC.

The rearrangement joins TRBV5-1 to TRBJ2-1; 8 positions match TRBD1. Germline trimming cut 6 bases from V and 9 bases from J; bases unmatched to any gene: 14. CDR3 length: 15 amino acids. Germline V lookup: CDR1 SGHRS, CDR2 YFSETQ. CDR3: CASIPGTGLEGEQFF. In DNA form, the CDR3 reads TGCGCCAGCATTCCCGGGACAGGCTTGGAGGGTGAGCAGTTCTTC.

The chain links TRBV30 to TRBJ1-5, with 11 bases that match TRBD1. The CDR3 has 13 amino acids. The junction had 2 bases not matched to a gene; V was cut back by 5 bases and J by 5 bases. In germline, CDR1 is GTSNPN, CDR2 SVGIG (reference sequence). The CDR3 DNA reads as TGTGCCTGGGGGACAGGGGGTTATCAGCCCCAGCATTTT. This sequence encodes CAWGTGGYQPQHF.

The genes are TRBV28 and TRBJ1-1, with D hard to call. V gave up 2 bases and J gave up 10 bases, with 14 bases separating them. CDR1 is MDHEN and CDR2 is SYDVKM in the germline V gene. There are 13 residues in the CDR3. The CDR3 protein is CASSLGGRGVAFF. In DNA form, the CDR3 reads TGTGCCAGCAGTTTAGGAGGACGGGGAGTAGCTTTCTTT.